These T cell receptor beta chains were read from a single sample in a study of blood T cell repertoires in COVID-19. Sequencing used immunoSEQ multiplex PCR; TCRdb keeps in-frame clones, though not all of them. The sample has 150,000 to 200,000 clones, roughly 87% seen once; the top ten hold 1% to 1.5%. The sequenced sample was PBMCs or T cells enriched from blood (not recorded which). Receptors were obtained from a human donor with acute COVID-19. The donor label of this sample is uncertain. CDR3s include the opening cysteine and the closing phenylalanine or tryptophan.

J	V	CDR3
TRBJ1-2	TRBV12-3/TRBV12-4	CASSSGQGRRGTF
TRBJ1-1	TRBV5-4	CASSLIGGTEAFF
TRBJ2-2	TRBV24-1	CATSDPGTGKVGELFF
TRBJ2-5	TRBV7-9	CASRTGLAGQETQYF
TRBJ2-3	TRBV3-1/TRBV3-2	CASSSGISSVDTQYF
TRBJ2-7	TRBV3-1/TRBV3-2	CASSQDGGGPRTPHEQYF
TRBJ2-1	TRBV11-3	CASSLRNEQFF
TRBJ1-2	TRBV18	CASSPRGESYGYTF
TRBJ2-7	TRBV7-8	CASSPDGGGGSYEQYF
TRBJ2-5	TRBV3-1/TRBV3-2	CASSLSGGPETQYF
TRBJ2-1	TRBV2	CASSHRDEGEQFF
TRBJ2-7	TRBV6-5	CASRPNWDRAYEQYF
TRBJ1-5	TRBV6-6	CASSARAVNQPQHF
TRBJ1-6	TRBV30	CAWKEYNSPLHF
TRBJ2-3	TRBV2	CASSELAGTDTQYF
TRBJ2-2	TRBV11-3	CASSEDRGLTGELFF
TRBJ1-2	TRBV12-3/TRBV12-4	CASSPGQGYGYTF
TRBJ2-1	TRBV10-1	CASSESSRGSYNEQFF
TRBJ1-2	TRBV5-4	CASSLAGRSYGYTF
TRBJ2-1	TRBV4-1	CASSQEGLQYYNEQFF
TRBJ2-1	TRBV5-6	CASSFHAADSYNEQFF
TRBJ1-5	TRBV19	CASSIPYSNQPQHF
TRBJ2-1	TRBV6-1	CASSGRTPTSGGRNEQFF
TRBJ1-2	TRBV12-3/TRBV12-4	CASSWTGGSGYTF
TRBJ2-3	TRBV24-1	CATSDLSRSGTDTQYF
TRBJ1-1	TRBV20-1	CSGRMNTEAFF
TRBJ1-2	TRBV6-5	CASSPTGPPGYGYTF
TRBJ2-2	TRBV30	CASEAGTNTGELFF
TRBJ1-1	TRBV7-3	CASSLNPDRDGTEAFF
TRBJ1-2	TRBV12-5	CASGPRIPKTGVENGYTF
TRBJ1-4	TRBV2	CASVRTGGVEKLFF
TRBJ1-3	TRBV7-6	CASSSTGFSGNTIYF
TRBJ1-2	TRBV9	CASSVGVDYGYTF
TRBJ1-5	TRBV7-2	CASSPQEGSAQHF
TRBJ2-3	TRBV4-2	CASSQENIASHSTDTQYF
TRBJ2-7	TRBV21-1	CASIHEQPSYEQYF
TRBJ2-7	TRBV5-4	CASSLGQAPMYF
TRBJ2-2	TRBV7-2	CASSLDGMKIPNTGELFF
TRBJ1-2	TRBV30	CAWTTGTGGGYTF
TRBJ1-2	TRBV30	CAWRAGVGGYTF
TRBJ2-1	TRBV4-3	CASSPCPPGAGECSNEQFF
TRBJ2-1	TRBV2	CASRRLQGRSYNEQFF